These 12 T cell receptor beta chains came from one sample sequenced in a study of T cell responses to AZD1222 COVID-19 vaccine (dated by TCRdb to about 2021). The library was made by the immunoSEQ multiplex PCR assay. Here the immuneACCESS table is served through TCRdb, limited to in-frame sequences with V and J called. Missing clones are a known gap in these copies; in checked studies unresolved V genes cover under half, and the rest lacks a known reason. The sample data list 100,000 or so clones, and 92% of these were observed just once. Together, the top ten hold less than 4% of the sample. What the time point label conveys for this sample: about 28 days (+/-7) after the second vaccine dose. The material was peripheral blood, obtained 28 days after the second AZD1222 dose. Every receptor here comes from an adult who received the AZD1222 COVID-19 vaccine.

The V and J genes are TRBV2 and TRBJ1-1; 9 positions match TRBD1. Germline CDR1 and CDR2: SNHLY and FYNNEI. Trimming removed 6 bases from V and 1 base from J; junction bases left unmatched: 3. The CDR3 spans 14 residues. Here the CDR3 reads CASREQGANTEAFF. The CDR3 nucleotides read TGTGCCAGCAGGGAACAGGGGGCGAACACTGAAGCTTTCTTT.

The V call is TRBV19, the J call TRBJ1-5, with D possibly TRBD1 on 5 matching bases. The CDR3 consists of 15 residues. CDR1 and CDR2 (germline): LNHDA, SQIVND (reference sequence). Trimming left V 4 bases short and J 4 bases short, with 14 bases between. CDR3 in amino acids: CASSKGRVGNQPQHF. DNA for the CDR3: TGTGCCAGTAGTAAGGGCAGGGTCGGGAATCAGCCCCAGCATTTT. Supplemented by reference TRBV19 and TRBJ1-5, the full variable domain reads DGGITQSPKYLFRKEGQNVTLSCEQNLNHDAMYWYRQDPGQGLRLIYYSQIVNDFQKGDIAEGYSVSREKKESFPLTVTSAQKNPTAFYLCASSKGRVGNQPQHFGDGTRLSIL.

The chain joins TRBV2 to TRBJ1-5, with 9 bases identical to TRBD1. Germline lookup yields CDR1 SNHLY and CDR2 FYNNEI. This CDR3 has 19 residues. V dropped 0 bases and J dropped 2; count of bases not matched to a gene: 11. CDR3 nucleotide sequence: TGTGCCAGCAGTGAAGCGTACGGGACAGGGTCTTATGGCAATCAGCCCCAGCATTTT. The encoded protein is CASSEAYGTGSYGNQPQHF.

This chain joins TRBV5-4 and TRBJ1-1; no clear D gene. V lost 4 bases to trimming and J lost 1 base, with 20 bases between them. The germline V gene has CDR1 SGHNT and CDR2 YYREEE (reference sequence). This CDR3 has 17 amino acids. The CDR3: CASSRKQLHRSNTEAFF. Written as DNA, the CDR3 is TGTGCCAGCAGCCGCAAACAGTTACACCGCTCGAACACTGAAGCTTTCTTT.

The chain combines TRBV21-1 with TRBJ1-1. TRBV21-1 counts as a pseudogene. CDR3 length equals 17 residues. The CDR3 coding sequence is TGTGCCAGCACCCATAGAACCGGGGGGTGTATGGGCACTGAAGCTTTCTTT. The encoded protein is CASTHRTGGCMGTEAFF.

This chain uses TRBV11-2 with TRBJ1-2; D gene ambiguous. Germline V gives CDR1 SGHAT, CDR2 FQNNGV. Trimming left V 4 bases short and J 6 bases short, with 3 bases between. This CDR3 region has 10 residues. This CDR3 reads CASSSDGYTF. The DNA of the CDR3 is TGTGCCAGCAGCTCGGATGGCTACACCTTC.

This chain connects TRBV5-1 to TRBJ2-7; 8 nucleotides agree with TRBD1. The CDR3 is made up of 16 amino acids. V shed 4 bases and J 6 bases; nucleotides not matched to a gene: 15. CDR1 and CDR2 from the germline V gene are SGHRS and YFSETQ. The CDR3 region is CASSPTGQGASGEQYF. The CDR3 nucleotides are TGCGCCAGCAGCCCGACAGGACAGGGCGCCTCAGGCGAGCAGTACTTC.

This clone was seen just once. This chain uses TRBV2 with TRBJ2-3, with a possible D match to TRBD1 (5 bases). CDR3 length: 14 amino acids. The V end lost 5 bases, the J end lost 2 bases, and 11 bases lay between the germline ends. The germline V gene has CDR1 SNHLY and CDR2 FYNNEI. CDR3 protein: CASSRQGSTDTQYF. DNA of the CDR3: TGTGCCAGCAGTCGGCAGGGATCCACAGATACGCAGTATTTT.

In DNA, the CDR3 is TGTGCCAGCAGCCAGACAGGGGGTTTTACTAACTATGGCTACACCTTC. This codes for CASSQTGGFTNYGYTF. The chain links TRBV3-1 (or the pseudogene TRBV3-2) to TRBJ1-2; TRBD1 matches 9 bases. Trimming took 3 bases from V and 0 from J; bases not matched to a gene: 5. Germline loops: CDR1 LGHDT, CDR2 YNNKEL (reference sequence). The CDR3 is 16 amino acids.

The J gene is TRBJ1-2, the V gene TRBV27, with unresolved D. The germline CDR1 and CDR2 sequences are MNHEY and SMNVEV (reference sequence). CDR3 length: 15 amino acids. V was shortened by 3 bases and J by 2 bases, with 13 bases between the two germline ends. CDR3 nucleotide sequence: TGTGCCAGCAGTTTTTCGCGCAGGATAAACTATGGCTACACCTTC. Amino acid sequence: CASSFSRRINYGYTF.

This clone has only a few counts. The chain carries TRBV11-2 and TRBJ1-1, with no clear D. With 5 bases removed from V and 8 bases from J, the gap between germline ends came to 12 bases. The V gene's germline CDR1 is SGHAT and CDR2 FQNNGV. The CDR3 loop spans 12 amino acids. CDR3 protein: CASSLSGWEAFF. The CDR3 nucleotides are TGTGCCAGCAGCCTCTCGGGGTGGGAAGCTTTCTTT.

The chain links TRBV29-1 to TRBJ1-1; 9 bases are a match to TRBD1. V dropped 4 bases and J dropped 11; count of bases not matched to a gene: 11. Per the germline V gene, CDR1 is SQVTM and CDR2 is ANQGSEA. CDR3 size: 13 residues. The CDR3 region is CSVVPGQGPRAFF. In DNA form, the CDR3 reads TGCAGCGTTGTTCCGGGACAGGGTCCTCGGGCTTTCTTT.